A selection of T cell receptor beta chains follows, all from one sample in a study of early T cells in non-severe SARS-CoV-2 infection. TCRdb itself ran the 5' RACE reads through MiXCR, one entry per CDR3 protein. Here the sample spans some 60,000 distinct CDR3 sequences, 10% being singletons. The specimen was whole blood. The receptors were sampled from an adult who was a healthcare worker with PCR-confirmed SARS-CoV-2 infection or an uninfected control (not recorded which). Both conserved end residues are part of each CDR3. A D gene is named only where the DNA matches it firmly. The size entry is marked missing in some rows and otherwise reads once, few, many or a size class.

j_call v_call clone_size d_call cdr3_aa cdr3_nt
TRBJ1-2 TRBV30 many . CAWTRTAGSNYGYTF TGTGCCTGGACCAGGACAGCGGGATCGAACTATGGCTACACCTTC
TRBJ1-1 TRBV29-1 many TRBD1 CSVSRTGMNTEAFF TGCAGCGTTTCCCGGACAGGGATGAACACTGAAGCTTTCTTT
TRBJ2-7 TRBV10-2 . . CASSETGSHYEQYF TGCGCCAGCAGTGAGACGGGGAGCCACTACGAGCAGTACTTC
TRBJ2-3 TRBV18 few . CASSQFQDTQYF TGTGCCAGCTCACAATTTCAAGATACGCAGTATTTT
TRBJ2-2 TRBV9 many TRBD2 CASSVLSGRNTGELFF TGTGCCAGCAGCGTACTTAGCGGGAGGAACACCGGGGAGCTGTTTTTT
TRBJ2-7 TRBV5-1 many TRBD1 CASSLIGQGGHEQYF TGCGCCAGCAGCTTGATAGGACAGGGTGGTCACGAGCAGTACTTC
TRBJ2-5 TRBV27 many . CASSWGPTETQYF TGTGCCAGCAGTTGGGGGCCTACAGAGACCCAGTACTTC
TRBJ1-2 TRBV7-3 . TRBD1 CASSLDAPGQGAFGYTF TGTGCCAGCAGCCTCGACGCACCGGGACAGGGGGCTTTTGGCTACACCTTC
TRBJ2-7 TRBV29-1 many . CSAIRTGNYEQYF TGCAGCGCGATTCGGACGGGAAACTACGAGCAGTACTTC
TRBJ2-1 TRBV4-1 once TRBD1 CASSLGGQYNEQFF TGCGCCAGCAGCCTAGGGGGACAGTACAATGAGCAGTTCTTC
TRBJ2-3 TRBV5-1 once TRBD1 CASSGGQPETDTQYF TGCGCCAGCAGCGGGGGACAGCCTGAGACAGATACGCAGTATTTT
TRBJ2-1 TRBV15 few . CATSRLEAYNEQFF TGTGCCACCAGCAGATTGGAAGCCTACAATGAGCAGTTCTTC
TRBJ2-3 TRBV7-3 many TRBD2 CASSLGVTSRTQYF TGTGCCAGCAGCTTAGGGGTGACTAGCCGTACGCAGTATTTT
TRBJ1-2 TRBV7-2 . . CASSFELSGSYGYTF TGTGCCAGCAGCTTTGAGCTGTCAGGGTCCTATGGCTACACCTTC
TRBJ2-3 TRBV7-9 few . CASSWGFGEADTQYF TGTGCCAGCAGCTGGGGGTTCGGGGAGGCAGATACGCAGTATTTT
TRBJ1-2 TRBV29-1 few . CSVEDNYGYTF TGCAGCGTTGAAGACAACTATGGCTACACCTTC
TRBJ2-5 TRBV6-2/TRBV6-3 few TRBD2 CASSSVPGLAGAGLETQYF TGTGCCAGCAGTTCCGTCCCGGGACTAGCGGGAGCCGGCTTGGAGACCCAGTACTTC
TRBJ2-2 TRBV15 few . CATSRETSDTGELFF TGTGCCACCAGCAGAGAGACTAGTGACACCGGGGAGCTGTTTTTT
TRBJ2-7 TRBV7-2 many TRBD2 CASMTRTSGYEQYF TGTGCCAGCATGACGAGGACTAGCGGCTACGAGCAGTACTTC
TRBJ1-5 TRBV4-3 few TRBD1 CASSQDGTGGGNQPQHF TGCGCCAGCAGCCAAGATGGGACAGGGGGGGGCAATCAGCCCCAGCATTTT
TRBJ2-1 TRBV7-3 few TRBD2 CASSQGALAGSNEQFF TGTGCCAGCAGCCAAGGGGCACTAGCGGGATCCAATGAGCAGTTCTTC
TRBJ1-5 TRBV15 few . CATSRVYLGQGTQHF TGTGCCACCAGCAGAGTGTATCTGGGCCAGGGAACTCAGCATTTT
TRBJ2-1 TRBV7-2 few . CASSPNTNEQFF TGTGCCAGCAGCCCCAACACCAATGAGCAGTTCTTC
TRBJ1-1 TRBV2 many . CASSMTVGTEAFF TGTGCCAGCAGCATGACAGTCGGGACTGAAGCTTTCTTT
TRBJ2-3 TRBV7-2 . . CASSWLARGGDTQYF TGTGCCAGCAGCTGGCTAGCTCGCGGTGGAGATACGCAGTATTTT
TRBJ2-1 TRBV4-1 few TRBD2 CASSQAGAGETNEQFF TGCGCCAGCAGCCAAGCAGGAGCGGGAGAAACCAATGAGCAGTTCTTC
TRBJ1-5 TRBV7-7 . . CASSWDINQPQHF TGTGCTAGCAGCTGGGACATCAATCAGCCCCAGCATTTT
TRBJ2-5 TRBV7-2 few TRBD1 CASSKTDRVQETQYF TGTGCCAGCAGCAAAACTGACAGGGTCCAAGAGACCCAGTACTTC
TRBJ2-2 TRBV18 many . CASSPMPNTGELFF TGTGCCAGCTCACCGATGCCGAACACCGGGGAGCTGTTTTTT
TRBJ2-3 TRBV7-2 many TRBD2 CASSPRGYSGTMRTDTQYF TGTGCCAGCAGCCCGAGGGGATATAGCGGGACCATGCGCACAGATACGCAGTATTTT
TRBJ2-3 TRBV21-1 many . CASSKGARTTDTQYF TGTGCCAGCAGCAAAGGAGCCAGGACCACAGATACGCAGTATTTT
TRBJ2-1 TRBV6-1 many . CASSEAIYNEQFF TGTGCCAGCAGTGAAGCGATCTATAATGAGCAGTTCTTC
TRBJ2-3 TRBV18 . TRBD2 CASSPRGRITDTQYF TGTGCCAGTTCACCCCGCGGGAGGATCACAGATACGCAGTATTTT
TRBJ1-1 TRBV3-1 . TRBD1 CASSRQGEAEAFF TGTGCCAGCAGTCGACAGGGAGAGGCTGAAGCTTTCTTT
TRBJ2-5 TRBV7-9 few . CASSARGQETQYF TGTGCCAGCAGCGCCCGGGGCCAAGAGACCCAGTACTTC
TRBJ1-5 TRBV7-2 few . CASSLSGRNQPQHF TGTGCCAGCAGCTTATCCGGACGCAATCAGCCCCAGCATTTT
TRBJ2-1 TRBV20-1 . TRBD2 CSASQRELRNEQFF TGCAGTGCTAGCCAGCGGGAGCTGCGCAATGAGCAGTTCTTC
TRBJ2-3 TRBV20-1 . . CSASGAADTQYF TGCAGTGCTAGCGGGGCAGCAGATACGCAGTATTTT
TRBJ2-3 TRBV5-1 few . CASSLGKGADTQYF TGCGCCAGCAGCTTGGGTAAAGGAGCAGATACGCAGTATTTT
TRBJ2-3 TRBV7-2 many . CASSLAGRDADTQYF TGTGCCAGCAGCTTAGCCGGGCGGGACGCAGATACGCAGTATTTT
TRBJ2-7 TRBV7-8 . . CASSLIGGRSEYF TGTGCCAGCAGCCTAATAGGTGGGCGATCGGAGTACTTC
TRBJ2-1 TRBV12-3/TRBV12-4 many . CASSEVGPRRYEQFF TGTGCCAGCAGTGAGGTGGGACCCCGTCGCTATGAGCAGTTCTTC
TRBJ2-3 TRBV29-1 many . CSVGGAGHTDTQYF TGCAGCGTTGGGGGGGCGGGGCACACAGATACGCAGTATTTT
TRBJ2-2 TRBV21-1 many . CASSKRCANTGELFF TGTGCCAGCAGCAAAAGGTGCGCGAACACCGGGGAGCTGTTTTTT
TRBJ2-1 TRBV6-4 . TRBD2 CASSWTSGGSYNEQFF TGTGCCAGCAGCTGGACTAGCGGGGGCTCCTACAATGAGCAGTTCTTC
TRBJ1-1 TRBV7-3 many . CASSKDRNTEAFF TGTGCCAGCAGCAAAGACAGGAACACTGAAGCTTTCTTT
TRBJ1-2 TRBV5-1 . TRBD1 CASSLGQGSNYGYTF TGCGCCAGCAGCTTGGGACAGGGAAGTAACTATGGCTACACCTTC
TRBJ2-3 TRBV15 few TRBD2 CATSRQGAGRTDTQYF TGTGCCACCAGTCGCCAGGGAGCGGGACGCACAGATACGCAGTATTTT
TRBJ1-2 TRBV20-1 many . CSARQGSYGYTF TGCAGTGCTAGACAGGGTTCCTATGGCTACACCTTC
TRBJ2-3 TRBV20-1 . . CSARQGGTDTQYF TGCAGTGCTAGGCAGGGTGGCACAGATACGCAGTATTTT
TRBJ2-7 TRBV7-6 . TRBD1 CASSLQGQGYEQYF TGTGCCAGCAGCTTACAGGGACAGGGGTACGAGCAGTACTTC
TRBJ2-3 TRBV7-3 few . CASSVGGSTDTQYF TGTGCCAGCAGTGTAGGCGGATCCACAGATACGCAGTATTTT
TRBJ2-1 TRBV10-3 few TRBD2 CAISESTGGRNEQFF TGTGCCATCAGTGAGTCGACTGGCGGGAGAAATGAGCAGTTCTTC
TRBJ1-2 TRBV16 many . CASSQSFGYGYTF TGTGCCAGCAGCCAATCTTTCGGCTATGGCTACACCTTC
TRBJ2-3 TRBV24-1 many TRBD1 CATSDRTGGDTQYF TGTGCCACCAGTGATCGGACAGGGGGAGATACGCAGTATTTT
TRBJ1-3 TRBV19 . . CATTSRGLRGNTIYF TGTGCCACAACGTCCCGGGGACTGAGGGGAAACACCATATATTTT
TRBJ1-1 TRBV7-9 few . CASIAGLANTEAFF TGTGCCAGCATCGCTGGACTAGCGAACACTGAAGCTTTCTTT
TRBJ2-7 TRBV29-1 many . CSVETGTRTEQYF TGCAGCGTTGAAACCGGGACAAGGACCGAGCAGTACTTC
TRBJ2-1 TRBV18 . . CASSPTRDPYNEQFF TGTGCCAGCTCACCTACTAGGGACCCCTACAATGAGCAGTTCTTC
TRBJ1-3 TRBV5-1 many . CASSFGQVTTGNTIYF TGCGCCAGCAGCTTCGGCCAGGTCACCACTGGAAACACCATATATTTT